A selection of T cell receptor beta chains follows, all from one sample in a study of glioma-infiltrating T cells. TCRdb itself ran the multiplex PCR reads through MiXCR, one entry per CDR3 protein. The repertoire holds 95,000 to 150,000 distinct CDR3 sequences, with roughly 24% as singletons. The sample was glioma tissue, nonneoplastic brain tissue, or PBMCs (not recorded which). The origin of the receptors is a human donor with low-grade glioma or glioblastoma, undergoing nonglioma brain surgery, or in good health (not recorded which). Both conserved end residues are part of each CDR3. D genes are given only for firm matches.

NA,TRBV7-9,TRBJ1-5,CASSQGSEKQPQHF
NA,TRBV12-3/TRBV12-4,TRBJ2-7,CASSLVDGSYEQYF
NA,TRBV7-2,TRBJ1-6,CASSIRGVRSNSPLHF
NA,TRBV7-9,TRBJ2-3,CASSLDGGPDTQYF
TRBD1,TRBV7-2,TRBJ2-5,CASSPGQTSSETQYF
TRBD1,TRBV4-3,TRBJ2-2,CASSPGTGRGLGELFF
NA,TRBV3-1,TRBJ1-5,CASSQGGSQPQHF
NA,TRBV5-1,TRBJ2-3,CASRRVVGTDTQYF
NA,TRBV19,TRBJ2-1,CASSPTWVSYNEQFF
TRBD1,TRBV4-2,TRBJ2-2,CASSRDSNTGELFF
NA,TRBV12-3/TRBV12-4,TRBJ1-1,CASSTERENTEAFF
NA,TRBV29-1,TRBJ2-5,CSVGGTGRETQYF